This T cell receptor (beta chain) was sequenced during a study of beta chain features in type 1 diabetes. Study outcomes and limitations: Shorter TCRB CDR3s, moderately but significantly so, were found in Type 1 diabetes patients in all four CD4+ subsets. A greater similarity of naive, central memory and Treg TCRB repertoires was seen among patients than among healthy donors.

The CDR3 is 14 amino acids. The V end lost 3 bases, the J end lost 0 bases, and 6 bases lay between the germline ends. The V gene's germline CDR1 is SEHNR and CDR2 FQNEAQ (reference sequence). The entirety of the isolated RNA underwent reverse transcription, so expressed TCRB transcripts were sequenced. Repertoires were generated with immunoSEQ multiplex PCR, while TCRdb's copy carries only in-frame clones and drops some. Of around 300,000 clones detected, approximately 9.9% appear once; the ten largest clones hold around 0.015%. Turning to this clone: What it recognizes is unknown. Other DNA sequences within the sample encode an identical CDR3.

The chain joins TRBV7-9 to TRBJ1-5, with a weak D call TRBD1 (5 bases). Input material: naive CD4+ T cells from blood. The receptor was derived from a woman under 40 in good health. The CDR3 DNA reads TGTGCCAGCAGCTTTCAGGGTAGCAATCAGCCCCAGCATTTT. It codes for CASSFQGSNQPQHF.